This T cell receptor (beta chain) was recovered during a study of T cells in Graves' hyperthyroidism and ophthalmopathy. General study points: Ophthalmopathy stood apart from stable hyperthyroidism in a 13 V-J model.

Worth noting for this clonotype: As yet, its antigen is unknown.

Germline V gene data show CDR1 as SGHNT and CDR2 as YYREEE (reference sequence). Trimming left V 4 bases short and J 8 bases short, with 18 bases between. The length of the CDR3 is 14 residues. RNA transcripts provided the source from which TCR beta CDR3 regions were amplified. Primed by the HTBI set, a first-round RT-PCR was run on the TCR CDR3. TCRdb ran MiXCR on the multiplex PCR reads and lists one entry per CDR3 protein. The profile shows more than 550,000 distinct CDR3 sequences, about 45% of them singletons. Sequenced sample: peripheral blood or thyroid tissue (not recorded which). V is TRBV5-4 and J is TRBJ1-1; perhaps TRBD1 as D (6 bases). The clonotype comes from an adult man with Graves' disease, either hyperthyroidism or ophthalmopathy (not recorded which). This CDR3 is CASSQEADRSEAFF. The CDR3 bases are TGTGCCAGCAGCCAAGAGGCGGACAGATCGGAAGCTTTCTTT.